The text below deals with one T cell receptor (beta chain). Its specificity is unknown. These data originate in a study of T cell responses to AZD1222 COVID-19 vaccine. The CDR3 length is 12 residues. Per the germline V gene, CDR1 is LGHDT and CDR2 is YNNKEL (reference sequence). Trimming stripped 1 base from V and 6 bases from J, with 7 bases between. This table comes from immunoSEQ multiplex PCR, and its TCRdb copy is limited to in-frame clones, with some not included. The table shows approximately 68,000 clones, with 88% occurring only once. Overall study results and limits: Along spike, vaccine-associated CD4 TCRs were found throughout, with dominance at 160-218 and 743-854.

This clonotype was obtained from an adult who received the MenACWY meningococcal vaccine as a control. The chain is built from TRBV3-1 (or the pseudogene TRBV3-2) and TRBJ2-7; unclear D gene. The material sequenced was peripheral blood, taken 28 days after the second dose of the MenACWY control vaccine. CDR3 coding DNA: TGTGCCAGCAGCCAAGCGTCAGCCGAGCAGTACTTC. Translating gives CASSQASAEQYF.